The 32 T cell receptor beta chains listed next were all sequenced from one sample in a study of regulatory T cells in long-lasting Graves disease. Stated time point: newly diagnosed GD, antithyroid drugs for less than 3 months. Extracted PBMC RNA gave rise to the TCR library. CDR3 regions were amplified by Arm-PCR using iRepertoire HTBI primers to build TCR beta libraries. TCRdb fed the multiplex PCR reads into MiXCR, producing one record per CDR3 protein. Counted here are about 370,000 distinct CDR3 sequences, roughly 15% occurring once; the ten biggest clones make up over 20%. Sequenced material: peripheral blood mononuclear cells (PBMCs), taken at new diagnosis, from a patient treated with antithyroid drugs. The receptors derive from a female donor with Graves disease.

This clonotype was seen repeatedly, ten times or more. The rearrangement joins TRBV11-2 to TRBJ1-1; 8 nucleotides agree with TRBD1. The CDR3 is 15 amino acids. The ends lost 5 bases at V and 4 bases at J; junction bases unmatched: 9. Germline lookup yields CDR1 SGHAT and CDR2 FQNNGV. The CDR3 reads CASSPRTGFGTEAFF. In DNA, the CDR3 is TGTGCCAGCAGCCCCCGGACAGGGTTCGGCACTGAAGCTTTCTTT. The variable domain in full, with the rest retrieved from reference TRBV11-2 and TRBJ1-1, is EAGVAQSPRYKIIEKRQSVAFWCNPISGHATLYWYQQILGQGPKLLIQFQNNGVVDDSQLPKDRFSAERLKGVDSTLKIQPAKLEDSAVYLCASSPRTGFGTEAFFGQGTRLTVV.

For this clonotype: This may arise from a read error, as a much more abundant clone is one base away. V is TRBV6-2 or TRBV6-3 and J is TRBJ1-1, with TRBD1 as a possible D gene (5 bases). Germline lookup yields CDR1 MNHEY and CDR2 SVGEGT. The V gene lost 5 bases and the J gene lost 3 bases, with 13 bases spanning the gap. The CDR3 totals 14 residues. CDR3: CASSDSWGYTEAFF. CDR3 bases: TGTGCCAGCAGTGATTCCTGGGGGTACACTGAAGCTTTCTTT.

This clonotype was counted a few times. This chain links TRBV10-3 with TRBJ2-2, with TRBD1 identical over 9 bases. With V trimmed by 5 bases and J by 5 bases, 9 bases remained unmatched. This CDR3 spans 16 amino acids. In germline, CDR1 is ENHRY, CDR2 SYGVKD. CDR3 sequence: CAISQSGQGLTGELFF. DNA of the CDR3: TGTGCCATCAGTCAATCGGGACAGGGATTAACCGGGGAGCTGTTTTTT.

The table lists this clonotype with many counts. The rearrangement links TRBV29-1 to TRBJ1-6; no reliable D call. The CDR3 has 13 residues. CDR1 is SQVTM and CDR2 is ANQGSEA in the germline V gene. CDR3: CNPASRRWSPLHF. DNA for the CDR3: TGCAACCCCGCCTCCCGTCGGTGGTCACCCCTCCACTTT. Complete variable domain (other parts from reference TRBV29-1 and TRBJ1-6): SAVISQKPSRDICQRGTSLTIQCQVDSQVTMMFWYRQQPGQSLTLIATANQGSEATYESGFVIDKFPISRPNLTFSTLTVSNMSPEDSSIYLCNPASRRWSPLHFGNGTRLTVT.

This clonotype was seen only a few times. The chain uses TRBV24-1 and TRBJ2-4; 8 bases align to TRBD1. The V and J ends lost 2 bases and 8 bases, in that order; junction bases with no gene match: 4. The CDR3 loop spans 14 amino acids. Germline CDR1 is KGHDR and CDR2 is SFDVKD. The CDR3 reads CATSDSGGPDIQYF. CDR3 nucleotide sequence: TGTGCCACCAGTGATTCAGGGGGCCCGGACATTCAGTACTTC.

This clonotype was seen at least ten times. The chain combines TRBV20-1 with TRBJ1-1; possibly TRBD1 for D (5 bases). The CDR3 contains 14 residues. Trimming left V 2 bases short and J 4 bases short, with 14 bases between. Germline V gene data show CDR1 as DFQATT and CDR2 as SNEGSKA (reference sequence). The CDR3 is CSARSYQGSTEAFF. CDR3 DNA sequence: TGCAGTGCTAGATCGTATCAGGGTTCCACTGAAGCTTTCTTT.

This clonotype was seen repeatedly, ten times or more. The V gene is TRBV28, the J gene TRBJ2-1; 8 bases map to TRBD1. With V trimmed by 6 bases and J by 0 bases, 4 bases remained unmatched. The V gene's germline CDR1 is MDHEN and CDR2 SYDVKM. This CDR3 spans 15 amino acids. For the CDR3, the DNA is TGTGCCAGCAGCCTGGGACAGGCCTCCTACAATGAGCAGTTCTTC. This encodes CASSLGQASYNEQFF.

Ten or more counts support this clonotype. This sequence joins TRBV10-2 and TRBJ1-1, with 10 bases fitting TRBD1. The CDR3 runs 18 residues. Looked up from germline, CDR1 is WSHSY and CDR2 is SAAADI. Germline trimming cut 4 bases from V and 2 bases from J; bases unmatched to any gene: 13. As DNA, the CDR3 is TGCGCCAGCAGTGCTGAACCCCGCGGGACAGGGGTTAACACTGAAGCTTTCTTT. This translates into CASSAEPRGTGVNTEAFF.

This clonotype was picked up many times. This CDR3 reads CATSPSSSSYNEQFF. As DNA, the CDR3 is TGTGCCACCAGCCCTAGCTCTAGCTCCTACAATGAGCAGTTCTTC. The chain couples TRBV24-1 to TRBJ2-1, with a tentative D call TRBD2 (5 bases). Looked up from germline, CDR1 is KGHDR and CDR2 is SFDVKD. The CDR3 totals 15 residues. Deletions cut 7 bases from V and 0 bases from J, with 12 bases between.

This clonotype was seen ten or more times. This chain joins TRBV20-1 and TRBJ2-5; the match to TRBD2 covers 8 bases. CDR1 and CDR2 from the germline V gene are DFQATT and SNEGSKA (reference sequence). CDR3 length: 14 amino acids. The trim removed 6 bases at V and 5 bases at J, leaving 11 bases unmatched. The CDR3 spells CSAGLRGVVETQYF. DNA for the CDR3: TGCAGTGCGGGGCTGCGGGGGGTTGTCGAGACCCAGTACTTC.

This clonotype showed up many times. The rearrangement uses TRBV28 and TRBJ1-1; D uncertain. This CDR3 comprises 12 residues. V lost 11 bases and J lost 0, with 10 bases in between. CDR1 MDHEN and CDR2 SYDVKM come from the germline V gene. DNA of the CDR3: TGTGCCGCGGTTTCAATGAACACTGAAGCTTTCTTT. It yields the protein CAAVSMNTEAFF.

This clonotype was found many times. The chain couples TRBV14 to TRBJ1-3; the match to TRBD1 covers 7 bases. Losses at the gene ends were 6 bases for V and 2 bases for J; bases not matched to a gene: 4. The CDR3 is 14 residues long. Germline CDR1 SGHDN, CDR2 FVKESK. In DNA form, the CDR3 reads TGTGCCAGCAGGCTTACAGGGGCTGGAAACACCATATATTTT. This translates into CASRLTGAGNTIYF.

CDR3 in amino acids: CASSLGGTGGINEQFF. The CDR3 region has the DNA TGTGCCAGCAGCTTGGGGGGGACAGGAGGAATCAATGAGCAGTTCTTC. The chain recombines TRBV11-2 with TRBJ2-1; D might be TRBD1 (8 bases). The CDR3 covers 16 residues. Germline CDR1 reads SGHAT; CDR2 reads FQNNGV. Trimming removed 3 bases at V and 6 bases at J, with 18 bases between.

Turning to this clonotype: Possible read error: a much larger clone is one base away. The CDR3 ends on some other residue instead of the conserved phenylalanine or tryptophan, so this is likely a read error. V gene TRBV20-1 combines with J gene TRBJ2-3; D remains unclear. Trimming shortened V by 5 bases and J by 4 bases, and 16 bases separated the two germline ends. The CDR3 contains 14 residues. Germline CDR1 is DFQATT and CDR2 is SNEGSKA (reference sequence). CDR3 DNA sequence: TGCAGTGCTGAGGATAGGCTATTGTCAGATACGCAGTATCTT. This gives the protein CSAEDRLLSDTQYL.

A remark on this clonotype: One base away lies a much larger clone, so this may be a sequencing read error. The J gene is TRBJ2-5, the V gene TRBV12-5, with D possibly TRBD2 on 5 matching bases. The V end lost 3 bases, the J end lost 9 bases, and 14 bases lay between the germline ends. Looked up from germline, CDR1 is LGHNT and CDR2 is FRNRAP. This CDR3 comprises 13 residues. Written as DNA, the CDR3 is TGTGCTAGTGGTTTTCCCGGTCTCGGGGCCCAGTACTTC. This translates into CASGFPGLGAQYF.

This clonotype was picked up many times. The CDR3 loop reads CASSQQIGRLVAYTEAFF. The CDR3, as DNA: TGTGCCAGCAGCCAACAGATAGGGCGTCTTGTGGCGTACACTGAAGCTTTCTTT. The V gene is TRBV3-1, the J gene TRBJ1-1; D is unresolved. This CDR3 has 18 amino acids. The V end was cut by 2 bases, the J end by 3 bases, with 22 bases between. Germline lookup yields CDR1 LGHDT and CDR2 YNNKEL (reference sequence).

This clonotype was observed at least ten times. One end of the junction varies from germline; a read error may be responsible. The chain links TRBV12-5 to TRBJ1-5; 10 bases match TRBD1. Germline V lookup: CDR1 LGHNT, CDR2 FRNRAP. This CDR3 spans 19 amino acids. Here the CDR3 reads CASGLVRDRGPSSHQPQHF. CDR3 sequence (DNA): TGTGCTAGTGGTTTGGTAAGGGACAGGGGACCTTCTAGCCATCAGCCCCAGCATTTT.

This clonotype was seen ten or more times. J is TRBJ2-3 and V is TRBV10-3, with D perhaps matching TRBD2 (6 bases). CDR1 ENHRY and CDR2 SYGVKD come from the germline V gene. The CDR3 contains 15 residues. V lost 3 bases and J lost 2, with 12 bases in between. CDR3 in amino acids: CAISEPGLTTDTQYF. The CDR3 DNA reads TGTGCCATCAGTGAACCGGGACTTACCACAGATACGCAGTATTTT.

In this sample, this clonotype turned up a few times. The CDR3 coding sequence is TGTGCCAGCAGGAAAAGGGGGTCGAACACCGGGGAGCTGTTTTTT. Translating gives CASRKRGSNTGELFF. The J gene is TRBJ2-2, the V gene TRBV6-1, with D possibly being TRBD1 (6 bases). Germline lookup yields CDR1 MNHNS and CDR2 SASEGT. The germline V and J ends were trimmed by 6 bases and 0 bases, with 11 bases remaining between them. This CDR3 spans 15 amino acids.

As concerns this clonotype: A much larger clone sits a single nucleotide away, making a read error possible. V is TRBV28 and J is TRBJ1-6; 8 bases match TRBD1. Trimming took 4 bases from V and 9 from J; bases not matched to a gene: 8. Germline-derived CDR1 and CDR2 are MDHEN and SYDVKM. CDR3 length equals 15 residues. For the CDR3, the DNA is TGTGCCAGCAGTTCCGGACAGGGATGGGGTTCACCCCTCCACTTT. Encoded protein: CASSSGQGWGSPLHF.

This clonotype was seen ten or more times. V and J are TRBV2 and TRBJ1-1; D unresolved. V gave up 6 bases and J gave up 7 bases, with 9 bases separating them. This CDR3 comprises 11 residues. Germline CDR1 SNHLY, CDR2 FYNNEI. Written as DNA, the CDR3 is TGTGCCAGCAGCGGGATTCTTGAAGCTTTCTTT. Translation: CASSGILEAFF.

This clonotype was detected a few times. The chain is built from TRBV2 and TRBJ1-5; D remains ambiguous. This CDR3 comprises 15 residues. Germline assignment: CDR1 SNHLY and CDR2 FYNNEI. Trimming left V 6 bases short and J 0 bases short, with 12 bases between. The CDR3 protein is CASRLQSTSNQPQHF. CDR3 sequence (DNA): TGTGCCAGCAGACTACAGTCTACTAGCAATCAGCCCCAGCATTTT.

The table lists this clonotype with many counts. The junction does not match germline at one end; this may be a read error. The chain carries TRBV4-1 and TRBJ1-5; the D is unclear. The CDR3 is made up of 15 amino acids. Germline CDR1 MGHRA, CDR2 YSYEKL. The chain's CDR3 is CASNQDELPNQPQHF. The CDR3 DNA reads as TGCGCCAGCAACCAAGATGAACTCCCTAATCAGCCCCAGCATTTT.

The rearrangement links TRBV6-2 or TRBV6-3 to TRBJ2-2, with 14 bases fitting TRBD2. V was clipped by 5 bases and J by 6 bases; unmatched bases: 8. The CDR3 covers 17 residues. Germline lookup yields CDR1 MNHEY and CDR2 SVGEGT. CDR3 protein: CASSPRRLAGGSGELFF. The CDR3 region has the DNA TGTGCCAGCAGTCCCCGGAGACTAGCGGGAGGGTCCGGGGAGCTGTTTTTT.

This clonotype appeared many times. The chain combines TRBV12-5 with TRBJ2-3; no firm D call. CDR3 length equals 11 residues. Trimming removed 5 bases at V and 3 bases at J, with 3 bases between. Germline V gene data show CDR1 as LGHNT and CDR2 as FRNRAP. The chain's CDR3 is CASGPTDTQYF. In DNA, the CDR3 is TGTGCTAGTGGTCCAACAGATACGCAGTATTTT.

The sample holds many counts of this clonotype. J is TRBJ2-2 and V is TRBV6-2 or TRBV6-3, with unresolved D. Trimming took off 0 bases at V and 9 bases at J, with 11 bases between the two ends. The CDR3 length is 14 residues. Per the germline V gene, CDR1 is MNHEY and CDR2 is SVGEGT. The CDR3 DNA reads TGTGCCAGCAGTTACTCGAATCGGGTGCGGGAGCTGTTTTTT. Translating it yields CASSYSNRVRELFF.

In its sample, this clonotype was seen many times. In nucleotides, the CDR3 is TGTGCCAGCAGTGAAAATCCGTATAGCAATCAGCCCCAGCATTTT. This sequence encodes CASSENPYSNQPQHF. V is TRBV2 and J is TRBJ1-5, with unresolved D. V lost 2 bases and J lost 0, with 8 bases in between. The CDR3 consists of 15 residues. Germline V CDR1 and CDR2: SNHLY, FYNNEI.

V usage is TRBV20-1 and J usage is TRBJ2-3, with no clear D. This CDR3 is 14 amino acids long. Trimming removed 3 bases from V and 1 base from J, with 11 bases in between. Germline V lookup: CDR1 DFQATT, CDR2 SNEGSKA (reference sequence). The CDR3 is CSASLLAGTDTQYF. The CDR3 region has the DNA TGCAGTGCTAGCCTGCTGGCGGGCACAGATACGCAGTATTTT.

This clonotype has more than one count but fewer than ten. The chain uses TRBV11-2 and TRBJ1-5; maybe TRBD1 (5 bases). Germline CDR1 reads SGHAT; CDR2 reads FQNNGV. With 5 bases removed from V and 3 bases from J, the gap between germline ends came to 11 bases. The CDR3 contains 14 residues. CDR3 nucleotides: TGTGCCAGCAGCAAGGGGATTGTCAATCAGCCCCAGCATTTT. Its translation: CASSKGIVNQPQHF.

This clonotype was detected ten times or more. In nucleotides, the CDR3 is TGTGCCAGCAGCTTTCGCAAGGCTGGCACTGAAGCTTTCTTT. Translated: CASSFRKAGTEAFF. The chain is built from TRBV7-2 and TRBJ1-1; no definite D call. V lost 3 bases, J lost 4 bases, and 12 bases lay in between. This CDR3 region has 14 residues. Germline V CDR1 and CDR2: SGHTA, FQGNSA.

J is TRBJ1-6 and V is TRBV10-3, with D hard to call. CDR3 length: 14 residues. CDR1 is ENHRY, CDR2 SYGVKD, per germline. V was clipped by 0 bases and J by 7 bases, with 7 bases between them. CDR3 DNA: TGTGCCATCAGTGAGTCCCAACACAATTCACCCCTCCACTTT. It codes for CAISESQHNSPLHF.

This clonotype has at least ten counts. The genes are TRBV28 and TRBJ1-2; D gene uncertain. Trimming shortened V by 2 bases and J by 8 bases, and 15 bases separated the two germline ends. CDR3 length: 14 amino acids. Germline CDR1 is MDHEN and CDR2 is SYDVKM. The CDR3 DNA reads as TGTGCCAGCAGTTTAGGATTAGGTTCTTGGGGCTACACCTTC. The encoded protein is CASSLGLGSWGYTF.